This T cell receptor beta chain came from a study of vaccination effects on CD4 cells after COVID-19. Pools of viral peptides were used by the ViraFEST assay to expand antigen-specific CD4+ T cells ahead of sequencing. Researchers isolated CD4+ T cells once roughly ten days of culture had elapsed. SARS-CoV-2 infection was confirmed by PCR in the person between March and December 2020. IL-2 medium supplanted half the medium on days 3 and 7. On this clone itself: The antigen is unknown.

TCRdb keeps only in-frame clones here, not all; method: immunoSEQ multiplex PCR. The sample yields roughly 27,000 clones, 60% to 80% seen once. Germline values: CDR1 MNHEY, CDR2 SVGAGI. This CDR3 comprises 13 residues. With 2 bases removed from V and 7 bases from J, the gap between germline ends came to 11 bases. The sample here was CD4+ T cells from PBMCs cultured with HCoV-NL63 spike peptides, taken before COVID-19 vaccination. The TCR originated in a human donor who had a prior SARS-CoV-2 infection. This rearrangement joins TRBV6-5 to TRBJ1-2; D is perhaps TRBD1 (5 bases). Here the CDR3 DNA reads TGTGCCAGCAGTTACCGGGACCCCGGTGGCTACACCTTC. Its translation is CASSYRDPGGYTF.